What follows is one TCR beta chain and its context. No antigen is known for it. This record comes from a study of graft-versus-host responses after intestinal transplantation. Produced via immunoSEQ multiplex PCR; TCRdb's table is partial and in-frame only. Of about 130,000 clones in the sample, over 85% are singletons; the top ten hold roughly 0.15%. Trimming took 4 bases from V and 7 from J, leaving 20 bases between them. Germline CDR1 and CDR2: SGDLS and YYNGEE. The length of the CDR3 is 16 residues. Material: unstimulated CD4+ T cells sorted from spleen or lymph node cells, obtained before intestinal transplant. V and J are TRBV9 and TRBJ2-2; tentative D call: TRBD2 (7 bases). The source is a human donor who received an intestinal transplant. The CDR3: CASSQSGGQDGGELFF. In DNA form, the CDR3 reads TGTGCCAGCAGCCAGTCCGGGGGGCAGGACGGCGGGGAGCTGTTTTTT.